These 3 T cell receptor beta chains share one sample of origin, sequenced in a study of T cells in Graves' hyperthyroidism and ophthalmopathy. The investigators amplified TCR beta CDR3 regions from RNA transcripts. The HTBI primer set drove a first-round RT-PCR of the TCR CDR3. Each CDR3 protein gets one entry after TCRdb re-called the multiplex PCR reads with MiXCR. This table has 300,000 to 400,000 distinct CDR3 sequences, about 15% appearing once. Sequencing input: blood. These receptors were obtained from a woman aged 60-75 years with Graves' hyperthyroidism.

This clonotype was picked up a small number of times. The V gene is TRBV7-3, the J gene TRBJ2-1, with 12 bases that match TRBD2. The CDR3 runs to 16 residues. V lost 5 bases, J lost 8 bases, and 10 bases stayed unmatched. Germline-derived CDR1 and CDR2 are SGHTA and FQGTGA. CDR3 sequence: CASSQGTSGLGDEQFF. The CDR3 DNA sequence: TGTGCCAGCAGCCAGGGGACTAGCGGGCTCGGAGATGAGCAGTTCTTC.

The rearrangement links TRBV6-1 to TRBJ2-2; D is uncertain. The CDR3 consists of 15 residues. Germline CDR1 is MNHNS and CDR2 is SASEGT. The V and J ends lost 7 bases and 4 bases respectively, with 16 bases between them. This CDR3 is CASTLYTPLTGELFF. CDR3 DNA: TGTGCCAGCACCCTTTATACGCCCCTCACCGGGGAGCTGTTTTTT.

This clonotype showed up many times. This chain connects TRBV12-3 or TRBV12-4 to TRBJ1-1, with a weak D call TRBD1 (6 bases). CDR3 length equals 13 residues. Trimming left V 5 bases short and J 5 bases short, with 12 bases between. The CDR3 nucleotides read TGTGCCAGCAGTCCAATCAGGGGTACTGAAGCTTTCTTT. Amino acids: CASSPIRGTEAFF.